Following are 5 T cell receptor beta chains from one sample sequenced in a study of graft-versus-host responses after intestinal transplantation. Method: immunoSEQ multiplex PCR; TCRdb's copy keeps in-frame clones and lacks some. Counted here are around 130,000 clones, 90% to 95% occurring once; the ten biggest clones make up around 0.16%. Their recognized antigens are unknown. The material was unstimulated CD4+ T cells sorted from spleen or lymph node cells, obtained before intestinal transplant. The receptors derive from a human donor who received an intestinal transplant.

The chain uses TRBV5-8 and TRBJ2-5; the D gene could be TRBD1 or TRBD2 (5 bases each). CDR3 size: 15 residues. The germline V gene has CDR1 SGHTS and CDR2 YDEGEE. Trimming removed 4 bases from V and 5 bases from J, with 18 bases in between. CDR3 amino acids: CASSLGVGQEETQYF. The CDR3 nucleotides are TGTGCCAGCAGCCTGGGGGTAGGGCAGGAGGAGACCCAGTACTTC.

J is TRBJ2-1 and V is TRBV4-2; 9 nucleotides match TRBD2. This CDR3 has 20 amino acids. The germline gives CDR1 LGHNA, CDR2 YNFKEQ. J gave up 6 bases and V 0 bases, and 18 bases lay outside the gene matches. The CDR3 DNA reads TGTGCCAGCAGCCAAGAATTAGTCGGTAGCGGGGGCCCTCTTGTCAATGAGCAGTTCTTC. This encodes CASSQELVGSGGPLVNEQFF.

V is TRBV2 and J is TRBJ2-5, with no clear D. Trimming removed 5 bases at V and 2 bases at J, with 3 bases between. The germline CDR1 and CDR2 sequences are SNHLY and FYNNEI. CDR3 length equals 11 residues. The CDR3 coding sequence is TGTGCCAGCAGTAGACAAGAGACCCAGTACTTC. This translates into CASSRQETQYF.

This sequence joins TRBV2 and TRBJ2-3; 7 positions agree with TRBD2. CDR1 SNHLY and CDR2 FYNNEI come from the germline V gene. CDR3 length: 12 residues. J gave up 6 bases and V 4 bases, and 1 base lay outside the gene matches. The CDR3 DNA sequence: TGTGCCAGCAGTGTGGGAGGGGATACGCAGTATTTT. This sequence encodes CASSVGGDTQYF.

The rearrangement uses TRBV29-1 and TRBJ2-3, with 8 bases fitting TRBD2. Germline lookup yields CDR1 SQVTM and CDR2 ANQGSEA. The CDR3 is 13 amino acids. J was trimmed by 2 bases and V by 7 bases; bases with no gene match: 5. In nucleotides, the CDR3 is TGCAGCGGAGCGGGGGCCACCACAGATACGCAGTATTTT. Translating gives CSGAGATTDTQYF.